The 6 T cell receptor beta chains presented below share a single source sample, sequenced in a study of T-cell memory formation after mild COVID-19. TCRdb itself ran the 5' RACE reads through MiXCR, one entry per CDR3 protein. This table has about 340,000 distinct CDR3 sequences, 13% to 15% appearing once. The sequencing sample was made of PBMCs or a T cell subset sorted from them (not recorded which). The receptors were sampled from a man in his late teens or twenties who had mild COVID-19 (a few samples of this study predate the infection). Cell type and time point are not known.

This clonotype came up a few times. The gene calls are TRBV3-1 and TRBJ1-2; D gene ambiguous. The V end lost 1 base, the J end lost 0 bases, and 9 bases lay between the germline ends. This CDR3 is built from 15 residues. Germline assignment: CDR1 LGHDT and CDR2 YNNKEL (reference sequence). The CDR3 DNA sequence: TGTGCCAGCAGCCAAGTTACAGCGACTAACTATGGCTACACCTTC. Translating it yields CASSQVTATNYGYTF.

This clonotype was seen a few times. This chain joins TRBV29-1 and TRBJ2-1, with TRBD2 matching over 13 bases. Germline V CDR1 and CDR2: SQVTM, ANQGSEA. CDR3 length equals 16 residues. V lost 1 base to trimming and J lost 9 bases; unmatched junction nucleotides: 9. The DNA of the CDR3 is TGCAGCGTTGAAGGGACTAGCGGGGGCCCATGGGGTGAGCAGTTCTTC. It translates to CSVEGTSGGPWGEQFF.

The chain carries TRBV18 and TRBJ1-1; D is undetermined. This CDR3 contains 13 residues. Germline V gene data show CDR1 as KGHSH and CDR2 as LQKENI. The V end was cut by 3 bases, the J end by 3 bases, with 8 bases between. In DNA form, the CDR3 reads TGTGCCAGCTCACCTTTAAGGGACACTGAAGCTTTCTTT. Amino acids: CASSPLRDTEAFF.

This chain connects TRBV6-2 or TRBV6-3 to TRBJ1-5; D gene unclear. With 0 bases removed from V and 11 bases from J, the gap between germline ends came to 11 bases. This CDR3 has 13 amino acids. The V gene's germline CDR1 is MNHEY and CDR2 SVGEGT. DNA for the CDR3: TGTGCCAGCAGTTACTCTTTGGCGATCACCCAGCATTTT. This encodes CASSYSLAITQHF.

This clonotype has more than one count but fewer than ten. J is TRBJ2-3 and V is TRBV15; 9 bases fit TRBD2. Per the germline V gene, CDR1 is LNHNV and CDR2 is YYDKDF (reference sequence). The length of the CDR3 is 17 residues. V shed 0 bases and J 2 bases; nucleotides not matched to a gene: 6. The CDR3 sequence is CATSRDRLAGITDTQYF. For the CDR3, the DNA is TGTGCCACCAGCAGAGATCGGCTAGCGGGGATCACAGATACGCAGTATTTT.

V usage is TRBV29-1 and J usage is TRBJ2-7, with TRBD2 identical over 9 bases. CDR1 is SQVTM and CDR2 is ANQGSEA in the germline V gene. Trimming cost V 7 bases and J 3 bases; bases outside gene matches: 4. The CDR3 extends over 12 amino acids. This chain's CDR3 is CSAASGVYEQYF. The CDR3, as DNA: TGCAGCGCCGCTAGCGGGGTCTACGAGCAGTACTTC.